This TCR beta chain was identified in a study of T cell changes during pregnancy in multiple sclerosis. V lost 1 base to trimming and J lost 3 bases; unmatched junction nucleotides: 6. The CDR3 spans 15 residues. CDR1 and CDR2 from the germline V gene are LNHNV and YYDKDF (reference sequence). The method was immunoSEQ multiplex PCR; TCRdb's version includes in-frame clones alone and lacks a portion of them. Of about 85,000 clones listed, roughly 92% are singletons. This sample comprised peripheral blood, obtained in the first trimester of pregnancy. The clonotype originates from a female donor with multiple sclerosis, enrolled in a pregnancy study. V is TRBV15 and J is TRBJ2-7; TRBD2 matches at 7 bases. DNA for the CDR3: TGTGCCACCAGCAGAGTTGTAGCGGGCCGCTACGAGCAGTACTTC. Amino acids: CATSRVVAGRYEQYF.